This TCR beta chain was recorded in a study of shared clonotypes between healthy human individuals. Recent acute infections and vaccinations were absent in the healthy HIV-negative adult donors. A CD45RA-negative memory subset and a CD45RA+ naive subset were separated from the CD4+ cells. Produced via immunoSEQ multiplex PCR; TCRdb's table is partial and in-frame only. The table records over 950,000 clones, 77% of them present only once. Sequenced: memory CD4+ T cells from PBMCs. The subset was: CD45RA-negative fraction. The clonotype was recovered from a man between 18 and 35 years old in good health. Some clones in this sample may be carry-over from other donors' samples.

The CDR3 DNA reads TGCGCCAGCAGCCAAGATCCTGCCGGTCGTGAGCAGTTCTTC. Amino acids: CASSQDPAGREQFF. This chain links TRBV4-3 with TRBJ2-1, with no clear D. V was clipped by 0 bases and J by 9 bases, with 12 bases between them. The length of the CDR3 is 14 residues. Germline CDR1 LGHNA, CDR2 YSLEER.